Listed below are T cell receptor beta chains from one sample, sequenced in a study of cytomegalovirus exposure and HLA in healthy donors. Some clones are missing from TCRdb's copy, which holds only in-frame ones; the method was immunoSEQ multiplex PCR. The repertoire includes roughly 350,000 clones, roughly 90% of them detected once, and more than 0.8% sits in the top ten. The material sequenced was PBMCs. The receptor source for this set is a woman under 30 in good health and CMV-seronegative. The CDR3 runs from the conserved cysteine through the conserved F or W. Fields, in order: D gene, V gene, clone size, J gene, CDR3 protein, CDR3 DNA. D genes are given only for firm matches. Clone size is not always given. Where it is, it says once, few, many or a class for expanded clones.

TRBD2	TRBV4-3	-	TRBJ2-1	CASSYYGTSGAEQFF	TGCGCCAGCAGCTACTACGGGACTAGCGGGGCTGAGCAGTTCTTC
-	TRBV20-1	-	TRBJ1-5	CSARGAPQHF	TGCAGTGCCCGGGGGGCGCCCCAGCATTTT
TRBD1	TRBV11-3	-	TRBJ2-1	CASSFDGTEYRDEQFF	TGTGCCAGCAGCTTCGACGGGACAGAGTATCGGGATGAGCAGTTCTTC
TRBD1	TRBV6-5	-	TRBJ1-1	CASNQQGLNTEAFF	TGTGCCAGCAACCAACAGGGGCTGAACACTGAAGCTTTCTTT
TRBD2	TRBV5-6	-	TRBJ2-1	CASSLWGLAPHEQFF	TGTGCCAGCAGCTTGTGGGGACTAGCTCCCCATGAGCAGTTCTTC
TRBD2	TRBV7-2	few	TRBJ2-7	CASSLTSGSYEQYF	TGTGCCAGCAGCTTGACTAGCGGGAGCTACGAGCAGTACTTC
TRBD1	TRBV9	-	TRBJ1-5	CASSVGDSHNQPQHF	TGTGCCAGCAGCGTAGGGGACAGCCACAATCAGCCCCAGCATTTT
TRBD2	TRBV6-4	once	TRBJ2-1	CASSPGTSLPDSYNEQFF	TGTGCCAGCAGTCCCGGGACTAGTCTGCCGGACTCATACAATGAGCAGTTCTTC
TRBD2	TRBV7-8	-	TRBJ2-7	CASSLGAAGGLYEQYF	TGTGCCAGCAGCTTAGGGGCGGCGGGGGGCCTCTACGAGCAGTACTTC
-	TRBV9	-	TRBJ1-2	CASSPTGGGGYTF	TGTGCCAGCAGCCCCACCGGCGGGGGGGGCTACACCTTC
-	TRBV13	-	TRBJ2-1	CASSLGGEGVVNEQFF	TGTGCCAGCAGCTTAGGTGGGGAGGGGGTGGTGAATGAGCAGTTCTTC
TRBD1	TRBV28	-	TRBJ2-7	CASLQGASYEQYF	TGTGCCAGCTTACAGGGGGCATCATACGAGCAGTACTTC
-	TRBV25-1	few	TRBJ1-2	CASSESAGVDYGYTF	TGTGCCAGCAGTGAATCGGCAGGGGTCGACTATGGCTACACCTTC
-	TRBV7-3	-	TRBJ2-1	CASSAGHSLLNNEQFF	TGTGCCAGCAGCGCGGGCCACTCATTGTTGAACAATGAGCAGTTCTTC
TRBD1	TRBV18	-	TRBJ1-5	CASSPHPGGGQPQHF	TGTGCCAGCTCACCGCACCCAGGGGGCGGTCAGCCCCAGCATTTT
-	TRBV6-5	-	TRBJ2-4	CASSYRDSSSIQYF	TGTGCCAGCAGCTACCGGGACTCCTCGAGCATTCAGTACTTC
-	TRBV6-5	-	TRBJ2-2	CASSFGQNTGELFF	TGTGCCAGCAGTTTCGGACAGAACACCGGGGAGCTGTTTTTT
-	TRBV4-3	-	TRBJ2-7	CASSHYLGGAKGEQYF	TGCGCCAGCAGCCATTACCTTGGAGGGGCAAAGGGCGAGCAGTACTTC
-	TRBV9	once	TRBJ2-1	CASSRRSESSYNEQFF	TGTGCCAGCAGCCGACGTAGCGAAAGCTCCTACAATGAGCAGTTCTTC
-	TRBV6-1	-	TRBJ2-2	CASSALGGFTGELFF	TGTGCCAGCAGTGCGTTAGGGGGTTTCACCGGGGAGCTGTTTTTT
TRBD2	TRBV7-3	-	TRBJ2-1	CASSLDASGKGNEQFF	TGTGCCAGCAGCTTAGACGCTAGCGGGAAGGGCAATGAGCAGTTCTTC
-	TRBV6-5	-	TRBJ1-3	CASSYLDRRNGNTIYF	TGTGCCAGCAGTTACTTGGACAGAAGGAATGGAAACACCATATATTTT
-	TRBV7-2	-	TRBJ2-3	CASSLQASTDTQYF	TGTGCCAGCAGCTTACAAGCTTCCACAGATACGCAGTATTTT
-	TRBV6-1	-	TRBJ2-3	CASSEALPVTQYF	TGTGCCAGCAGTGAAGCTCTCCCGGTTACGCAGTATTTT
TRBD2	TRBV5-1	-	TRBJ2-5	CASSVTSGVATQYF	TGCGCCAGCAGCGTGACTAGCGGGGTCGCGACCCAGTACTTC